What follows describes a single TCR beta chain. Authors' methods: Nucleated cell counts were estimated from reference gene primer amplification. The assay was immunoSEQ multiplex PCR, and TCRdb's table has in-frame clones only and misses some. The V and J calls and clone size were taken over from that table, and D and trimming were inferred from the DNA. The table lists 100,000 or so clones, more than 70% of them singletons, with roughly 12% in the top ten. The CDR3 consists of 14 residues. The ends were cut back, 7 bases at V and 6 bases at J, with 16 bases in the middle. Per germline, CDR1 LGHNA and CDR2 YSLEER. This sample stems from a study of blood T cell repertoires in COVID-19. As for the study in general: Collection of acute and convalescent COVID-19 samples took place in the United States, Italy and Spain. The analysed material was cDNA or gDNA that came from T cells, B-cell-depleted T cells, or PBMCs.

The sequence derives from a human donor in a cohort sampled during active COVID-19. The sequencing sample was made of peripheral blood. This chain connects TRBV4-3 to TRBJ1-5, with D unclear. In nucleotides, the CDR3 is TGCGCCAGCAACCCCCTATGGTTGTCTCAGCCCCAGCATTTT. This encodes CASNPLWLSQPQHF.